This T cell receptor (beta chain) stems from a study of shared clonotypes between healthy human individuals. Both subsets, CD45RA+ naive and CD45RA-negative memory, were split from the CD4+ cells. The assay was immunoSEQ multiplex PCR, and TCRdb's table has in-frame clones only and misses some. The sample carries a few million clones, approximately 90% recorded once. The germline V and J ends were trimmed by 2 bases and 6 bases, with 10 bases remaining between them. CDR1 is SGHRS and CDR2 is YFSETQ in the germline V gene. CDR3 size: 13 residues. As concerns this clone: As yet, its antigen is unknown. The identical CDR3 is also encoded by other nucleotide sequences in the sample.

Study findings and constraints: Naive subsets typically showed greater estimated richness than memory subsets.

This sequence joins TRBV5-1 and TRBJ2-3, with D tentatively TRBD1 (6 bases). The sequenced sample was naive CD4+ T cells sorted from blood. Specified subset: CD45RA+ positively selected. The source of this sequence is a man between 18 and 35 years old in good health. In nucleotides, the CDR3 is TGCGCCAGCAGCTTAACAGGGTCCGATACGCAGTATTTT. Its protein is CASSLTGSDTQYF.